This T cell receptor (beta chain) was obtained from a study of CD8+ T cells in alopecia areata. CDR3 length: 14 residues. CDR1 and CDR2 (germline): MNHEY, SMNVEV (reference sequence). J gave up 5 bases and V 5 bases, and 8 bases lay outside the gene matches. Noted treatment: oral pan-JAK inhibitor, 5-10 mg twice daily. Individuals with alopecia areata gave both lesional scalp punch biopsies and peripheral blood for collection. Starting from PBMCs, sorting isolated CD4+ and CD8+ T cells. Following extraction, RNA underwent reverse transcription to cDNA, which served as the sequencing template. Profiled with immunoSEQ multiplex PCR; TCRdb holds only in-frame clones, not every one. The sample comprises roughly 170,000 clones, about 60% of which are singletons, and around 12% rests with the top ten. This clone has just one count.

This specimen was CD8+ T cells sorted from blood, taken at week 24, from a patient treated with tofacitinib. The clonotype was recovered from a human donor with alopecia areata. The V call is TRBV27, the J call TRBJ2-5; the match to TRBD1 covers 7 bases. The CDR3 is CASSLDRDGETQYF. CDR3 DNA sequence: TGTGCCAGCAGTCTCGACAGGGATGGGGAGACCCAGTACTTC.